The next 6 T cell receptor beta chains were all read from a single sample in a study of technical replicates of blood from four donors. The repertoire was sequenced with immunoSEQ multiplex PCR; TCRdb's copy has only in-frame clones and lacks some. This repertoire shows more than 95,000 clones, about 95% found once; its top ten account for roughly 0.19%. The specimen was T cells isolated from PBMCs. Receptors were obtained from a human donor in good health.

Of note for this clone: The same CDR3 is also encoded by other DNA sequences in this sample. V usage is TRBV18 and J usage is TRBJ2-1; 7 bases match TRBD2. Germline V gene sequence: CDR1 KGHSH, CDR2 LQKENI. This CDR3 has 15 amino acids. J was trimmed by 0 bases and V by 3 bases; bases with no gene match: 2. In DNA, the CDR3 is TGTGCCAGCTCACCCCCTAGCGGCTCCTACAATGAGCAGTTCTTC. It encodes CASSPPSGSYNEQFF.

The chain couples TRBV19 to TRBJ2-3; TRBD1 matches at 9 bases. V gave up 8 bases and J gave up 3 bases; unmatched junction bases: 12. Germline CDR1 is LNHDA and CDR2 is SQIVND (reference sequence). This CDR3 has 16 amino acids. This CDR3 is CASDDRRDRVTDTQYF. CDR3 DNA sequence: TGTGCCAGTGATGACCGCAGGGACAGGGTAACAGATACGCAGTATTTT.

V and J are TRBV27 and TRBJ1-2; D possibly corresponds to TRBD1 (5 bases). Per germline, CDR1 MNHEY and CDR2 SMNVEV (reference sequence). With 5 bases removed from V and 8 bases from J, the gap between germline ends came to 18 bases. CDR3 length: 14 amino acids. The CDR3 DNA reads as TGTGCCAGCAGTCCTGGGGCTGCTGCAGTCGGCTACACCTTC. Translated: CASSPGAAAVGYTF.

The CDR3 loop reads CASSYRGSSYNEQFF. CDR3 in DNA: TGTGCCAGTAGTTACAGGGGGAGCTCCTACAATGAGCAGTTCTTC. The rearrangement joins TRBV19 to TRBJ2-1; 8 nucleotides match TRBD1. The CDR3 contains 15 residues. The V and J ends lost 5 bases and 0 bases, in that order; junction bases with no gene match: 3. Per germline, CDR1 LNHDA and CDR2 SQIVND (reference sequence).

The V gene is TRBV2, the J gene TRBJ2-3, with a weak D call TRBD2 (6 bases). V gave up 3 bases and J gave up 8 bases, with 15 bases separating them. The CDR3 length is 14 residues. Per germline, CDR1 SNHLY and CDR2 FYNNEI. The CDR3 coding sequence is TGTGCCAGCAGTGACCCCCGGCCGGGGGTTACGCAGTATTTT. It translates to CASSDPRPGVTQYF.

The rearrangement links TRBV7-9 to TRBJ1-1; D is ambiguous. CDR1 and CDR2 (germline): SEHNR, FQNEAQ (reference sequence). The CDR3 loop spans 13 amino acids. The V end lost 5 bases, the J end lost 6 bases, and 13 bases lay between the germline ends. The CDR3 is CASSPMGRPEAFF. Written as DNA, the CDR3 is TGTGCCAGCAGCCCCATGGGGAGACCTGAAGCTTTCTTT.